This T cell receptor (beta chain) was sequenced for a study of cytomegalovirus exposure and HLA in healthy donors. Study-level findings and limits: Most TCR sequences showed up rarely, but some public TCRs showed up in many donors.

As to this clone: Its antigen remains unknown.

PCR involved 60 Vbeta and 13 Jbeta primers. Clones were read by immunoSEQ multiplex PCR, and TCRdb kept only the in-frame ones, dropping some. Here the sample table reports 80,000 to 100,000 clones. V was pared by 5 bases and J by 8 bases, with 14 bases of the junction left unmatched. CDR1 is SEHNR and CDR2 is FQNEAQ in the germline V gene (reference sequence). CDR3 length: 15 amino acids. J is TRBJ1-2 and V is TRBV7-9, with 7 bases aligning to TRBD1. The TCR was taken from a man aged 45 to 65 in good health and CMV-seropositive. The material sequenced was PBMCs. The CDR3 loop reads CASSIGQAGERGYTF. The CDR3 DNA reads as TGTGCCAGCAGCATAGGACAGGCCGGGGAACGGGGCTACACCTTC.